A selection of T cell receptor beta chains follows, all from one sample in a study of regulatory T cells in long-lasting Graves disease. TCRdb redid the calling of the multiplex PCR reads with MiXCR, one entry per CDR3 protein. Among more than 650,000 distinct CDR3 sequences listed, 30% were seen once. This sample comprised peripheral blood mononuclear cells (PBMCs), obtained when the disease was refractory, from a patient treated with antithyroid drugs. The receptors originated from a female donor with Graves disease. CDR3s include the opening cysteine and the closing phenylalanine or tryptophan. Each record gives: CDR3 length, clone size, J gene, D gene, V gene, CDR3 protein, CDR3 DNA. A D gene is named only where the DNA matches it firmly. Clone size is stated in some rows and not others, as once, few, many or a class when expanded.

15 | - | TRBJ2-5 | TRBD2 | TRBV20-1 | CSARSGLARVETQYF | TGCAGTGCTAGATCTGGACTAGCGAGAGTGGAGACCCAGTACTTC
14 | - | TRBJ2-5 | TRBD1 | TRBV6-2/TRBV6-3 | CASSWTGLGETQYF | TGTGCCAGCAGTTGGACAGGGCTCGGGGAGACCCAGTACTTC
15 | few | TRBJ1-1 | - | TRBV7-9 | CASSLYQGLGTEAFF | TGTGCCAGCAGCCTATACCAGGGTTTAGGCACTGAAGCTTTCTTT
16 | many | TRBJ1-5 | - | TRBV28 | CASRFSSQGGNQPQHF | TGTGCCAGCCGTTTTAGTTCACAGGGTGGAAATCAGCCCCAGCATTTT
14 | many | TRBJ2-5 | TRBD2 | TRBV30 | CAWEVGLGLGAQYF | TGTGCCTGGGAGGTAGGACTAGGCCTAGGGGCCCAGTACTTC
14 | - | TRBJ2-2 | - | TRBV12-3/TRBV12-4 | CASSKAPNTGELFF | TGTGCCAGCAGCAAAGCCCCGAACACCGGGGAGCTGTTTTTT
18 | few | TRBJ2-7 | TRBD1 | TRBV7-6 | CASTSRTGVYGKVYEQYF | TGTGCCAGCACGAGCCGGACAGGTGTCTACGGGAAAGTATACGAGCAGTACTTC
16 | many | TRBJ1-6 | - | TRBV2 | CASSESGISYNSPLHF | TGTGCCAGCAGTGAAAGCGGTATTTCCTATAATTCACCCCTCCACTTT
16 | - | TRBJ2-5 | - | TRBV2 | CASSEDPGRVRETQYF | TGTGCCAGCAGTGAAGATCCGGGCCGAGTACGAGAGACCCAGTACTTC
15 | many | TRBJ1-1 | - | TRBV15 | CATSRVVERNTEAFF | TGTGCCACCAGCAGAGTTGTGGAACGGAACACTGAAGCTTTCTTT
13 | few | TRBJ2-5 | - | TRBV6-4 | CASSVTGEATQYF | TGTGCCAGCAGTGTTACAGGGGAGGCGACCCAGTACTTC
14 | many | TRBJ1-1 | - | TRBV2 | CASRISGGVTEAFF | TGTGCCAGCAGGATTTCGGGGGGCGTCACTGAAGCTTTCTTT
13 | many | TRBJ1-2 | - | TRBV12-3/TRBV12-4 | CASSLLSNYGYTF | TGTGCCAGCAGTTTACTTTCTAACTATGGCTACACCTTC
15 | many | TRBJ1-6 | - | TRBV20-1 | CSAREARTENSPLHF | TGCAGTGCTAGAGAGGCCCGGACAGAAAATTCACCCCTCCACTTT
17 | - | TRBJ1-1 | - | TRBV9 | CASSVAVLGREDTEAFF | TGTGCCAGCAGCGTAGCCGTGCTTGGCAGGGAGGACACTGAAGCTTTCTTT
14 | - | TRBJ1-5 | TRBD1 | TRBV2 | CASRGQGSYQPQHF | TGTGCCAGCAGGGGACAGGGTTCCTATCAGCCCCAGCATTTT
16 | - | TRBJ2-5 | TRBD2 | TRBV3-1 | CASSQVRASGKETQYF | TGTGCCAGCAGCCAAGTCCGGGCTAGCGGGAAAGAGACCCAGTACTTC
13 | - | TRBJ1-4 | - | TRBV29-1 | CSVIQGRDEKLFF | TGCAGCGTCATACAGGGAAGAGATGAAAAACTGTTTTTT
12 | - | TRBJ1-5 | - | TRBV20-1 | CSASPGIQPQHF | TGCAGTGCTAGCCCAGGGATCCAGCCCCAGCATTTT
14 | few | TRBJ1-1 | - | TRBV13 | CASTVVGVNTEAFF | TGTGCCAGCACCGTCGTTGGGGTGAACACTGAAGCTTTCTTT
15 | - | TRBJ1-1 | TRBD1 | TRBV3-1 | CASRSRDRGRDEAFF | TGTGCCAGCAGGTCAAGGGACAGGGGGCGGGATGAAGCTTTCTTT
18 | - | TRBJ1-6 | - | TRBV6-2/TRBV6-3 | CASSYQPPGVERGSPLHF | TGTGCCAGCAGTTACCAACCGCCGGGGGTGGAAAGAGGATCACCCCTCCACTTT
12 | - | TRBJ1-2 | - | TRBV5-5 | CASSLAHVGYTF | TGTGCCAGCAGCTTGGCCCACGTCGGCTACACCTTC
11 | - | TRBJ1-2 | - | TRBV6-1 | CATGEWYGYTF | TGTGCCACGGGAGAGTGGTATGGCTACACCTTC
17 | - | TRBJ1-1 | TRBD1 | TRBV6-2/TRBV6-3 | CASSRPGTGGRITEAFF | TGTGCCAGCAGTCGTCCCGGGACAGGGGGTCGGATCACTGAAGCTTTCTTT
14 | many | TRBJ2-7 | TRBD2 | TRBV2 | CASRGAGVSWEQYF | TGTGCCAGCAGGGGAGCGGGAGTAAGTTGGGAGCAGTACTTC
14 | few | TRBJ2-3 | TRBD1 | TRBV5-1 | CASSLGTGADTQYF | TGCGCCAGCAGCTTGGGAACAGGGGCAGATACGCAGTATTTT
15 | few | TRBJ1-1 | - | TRBV20-1 | CSAIPPGQMNTEAFF | TGCAGTGCTATACCCCCGGGACAAATGAACACTGAAGCTTTCTTT
16 | - | TRBJ1-1 | TRBD1 | TRBV7-9 | CASSSPGQGGFKVAFF | TGTGCCAGCAGCTCTCCGGGACAGGGTGGTTTTAAGGTCGCTTTCTTT
15 | many | TRBJ2-7 | TRBD1 | TRBV6-5 | CASSYSGDRTYEQYF | TGTGCCAGCAGTTACTCGGGGGACAGGACCTACGAGCAGTACTTC